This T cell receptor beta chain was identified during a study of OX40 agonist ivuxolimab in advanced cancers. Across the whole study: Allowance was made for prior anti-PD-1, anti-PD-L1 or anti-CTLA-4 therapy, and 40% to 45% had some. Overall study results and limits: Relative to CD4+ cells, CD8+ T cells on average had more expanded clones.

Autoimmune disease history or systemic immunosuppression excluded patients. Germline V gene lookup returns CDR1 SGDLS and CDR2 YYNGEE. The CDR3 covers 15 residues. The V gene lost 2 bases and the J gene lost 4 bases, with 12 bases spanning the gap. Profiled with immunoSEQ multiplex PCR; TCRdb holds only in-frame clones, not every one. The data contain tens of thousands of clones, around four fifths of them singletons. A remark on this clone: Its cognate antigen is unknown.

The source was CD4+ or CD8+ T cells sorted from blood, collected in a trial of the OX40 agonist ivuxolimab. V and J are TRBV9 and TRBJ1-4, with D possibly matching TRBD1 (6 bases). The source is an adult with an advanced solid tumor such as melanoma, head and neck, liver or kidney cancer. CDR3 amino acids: CASSVGGSFNEKLFF. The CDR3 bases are TGTGCCAGCAGCGTTGGGGGCAGTTTTAATGAAAAACTGTTTTTT.